Below, 21 T cell receptor beta chains from the same sample are listed, as sequenced in a study of regulatory T cells in long-lasting Graves disease. For TCR beta, libraries came from iRepertoire HTBI primers and Arm-PCR of CDR3 regions. TCRdb recomputed calls from the multiplex PCR reads with MiXCR, one row per CDR3 protein. The sample contains approximately 400,000 distinct CDR3 sequences, 23% of which appear only once. Time point meaning: persistent/refractory GD, antithyroid drugs over 5 years with positive TRAb. PBMC RNA served as the TCR library source. The sequencing used peripheral blood mononuclear cells (PBMCs), collected when the disease was refractory, from a patient treated with antithyroid drugs. The source is a female donor with Graves disease.

The sample holds many counts of this clonotype. V gene TRBV6-9 combines with J gene TRBJ2-7; 7 bases line up with TRBD2. Germline V CDR1 and CDR2: MNHGY, SVAAGI. The CDR3 has 15 residues. J was trimmed by 2 bases and V by 3 bases; bases with no gene match: 7. The DNA for the CDR3 is TGTGCCAGCAGTTACGTCCCGGGAGGAACCTACGAGCAGTACTTC. Amino acids: CASSYVPGGTYEQYF.

CDR3 loop: CASRKTSGRSYEQYF. In DNA, the CDR3 is TGTGCCAGCAGAAAAACTAGCGGGCGGTCCTACGAGCAGTACTTC. J is TRBJ2-7 and V is TRBV6-1, with TRBD2 identical over 9 bases. Germline CDR1 is MNHNS and CDR2 is SASEGT. The length of the CDR3 is 15 residues. V shed 6 bases, J shed 1 base, and the junction held 7 bases outside the gene matches.

There are many counts of this clonotype. V usage is TRBV2 and J usage is TRBJ2-7; D remains unclear. Germline loops: CDR1 SNHLY, CDR2 FYNNEI. The V gene lost 5 bases and the J gene lost 3 bases, with 14 bases spanning the gap. CDR3 length: 14 residues. The DNA for the CDR3 is TGTGCCAGCAGTAACGACCCCGGGTTCTACGAGCAGTACTTC. Translation: CASSNDPGFYEQYF.

This clonotype was observed a handful of times. The chain carries TRBV5-1 and TRBJ1-1; 10 bases align to TRBD1. This CDR3 contains 15 residues. CDR1 is SGHRS, CDR2 YFSETQ, per germline. J was trimmed by 5 bases and V by 3 bases; bases with no gene match: 7. CDR3 in amino acids: CASSSEDRGKTEAFF. DNA of the CDR3: TGCGCCAGCAGCTCAGAGGACAGGGGGAAAACTGAAGCTTTCTTT.

This clonotype was recorded at least ten times. The chain uses TRBV7-2 and TRBJ2-5; 10 bases map to TRBD1. This CDR3 spans 14 amino acids. J lost 9 bases, V lost 5 bases, and 9 bases had no gene match. CDR1 SGHTA and CDR2 FQGNSA come from the germline V gene. CDR3 sequence: CASSTRDRGWAQYF. The DNA for the CDR3 is TGTGCCAGCAGCACCCGGGACAGGGGATGGGCCCAGTACTTC. The full variable domain, its missing parts supplied by reference TRBV7-2 and TRBJ2-5, is GAGVSQSPSNKVTEKGKDVELRCDPISGHTALYWYRQSLGQGLEFLIYFQGNSAPDKSGLPSDRFSAERTGGSVSTLTIQRTQQEDSAVYLCASSTRDRGWAQYFGPGTRLLVL.

CDR3 in amino acids: CASSLDWGASEQYF. The CDR3 DNA is TGCGCCAGCAGCTTGGATTGGGGGGCGAGCGAGCAGTACTTC. The V gene is TRBV5-1, the J gene TRBJ2-7; D is perhaps TRBD1 or TRBD2 (6 bases each). V was trimmed by 0 bases and J by 6 bases, leaving 13 bases between them. The CDR3 covers 14 residues. Germline V gene data show CDR1 as SGHRS and CDR2 as YFSETQ. The full variable domain, completed using reference TRBV5-1 and TRBJ2-7, is KAGVTQTPRYLIKTRGQQVTLSCSPISGHRSVSWYQQTPGQGLQFLFEYFSETQRNKGNFPGRFSGRQFSNSRSEMNVSTLELGDSALYLCASSLDWGASEQYFGPGTRLTVT.

The chain employs TRBV28 and TRBJ2-1, with D possibly being TRBD2 (7 bases). V was trimmed by 5 bases and J by 2 bases, leaving 13 bases between them. CDR3 length: 15 residues. Per germline, CDR1 MDHEN and CDR2 SYDVKM. The CDR3 here is CASSRGGGPYNEQFF. The CDR3, as DNA: TGTGCCAGCAGTAGGGGGGGGGGACCCTACAATGAGCAGTTCTTC.

This clonotype was recorded many times. The CDR3 DNA reads TGTGCCAGCAGCTCCGGGGGAGACTACGAGCAGTACTTC. Translated, it gives CASSSGGDYEQYF. The J gene is TRBJ2-7, the V gene TRBV9, with D possibly TRBD2 on 6 matching bases. The V and J ends lost 4 bases and 3 bases respectively, with 11 bases between them. Looked up from germline, CDR1 is SGDLS and CDR2 is YYNGEE. This CDR3 comprises 13 residues.

The chain recombines TRBV19 with TRBJ2-7, with TRBD2 matching over 9 bases. This CDR3 is built from 17 residues. Germline CDR1 LNHDA, CDR2 SQIVND (reference sequence). J gave up 4 bases and V 5 bases, and 15 bases lay outside the gene matches. CDR3 in DNA: TGTGCCAGTAGTGTCGCCTCGGGACTAGCCTCGACATACGAGCAGTACTTC. It codes for CASSVASGLASTYEQYF.

The V gene is TRBV19, the J gene TRBJ2-7, with 8 bases that match TRBD2. There are 16 residues in the CDR3. J was trimmed by 0 bases and V by 5 bases; bases with no gene match: 9. CDR1 and CDR2 from the germline V gene are LNHDA and SQIVND (reference sequence). As DNA, the CDR3 is TGTGCCAGTAGTGCGGGTAGCGGGACCGCCTCCTACGAGCAGTACTTC. This codes for CASSAGSGTASYEQYF.

This clonotype was picked up many times. The chain has TRBV5-1 and TRBJ2-2, with unresolved D. V dropped 2 bases and J dropped 2 bases, with 7 bases sitting between them. CDR1 and CDR2 from the germline V gene are SGHRS and YFSETQ. The CDR3 is 14 amino acids. This chain's CDR3 is CASSLDGNTGELFF. The CDR3 coding sequence is TGCGCCAGCAGCTTAGACGGCAACACCGGGGAGCTGTTTTTT. The variable domain in full, with the rest retrieved from reference TRBV5-1 and TRBJ2-2, is KAGVTQTPRYLIKTRGQQVTLSCSPISGHRSVSWYQQTPGQGLQFLFEYFSETQRNKGNFPGRFSGRQFSNSRSEMNVSTLELGDSALYLCASSLDGNTGELFFGEGSRLTVL.

This clonotype has just a few counts. The chain combines TRBV30 with TRBJ2-7, with a possible D match to TRBD1 (6 bases). The V and J ends lost 3 bases and 2 bases respectively, with 8 bases between them. CDR1 and CDR2 from the germline V gene are GTSNPN and SVGIG (reference sequence). This CDR3 has 12 amino acids. The CDR3 loop is CAWRQGTYEQYF. In DNA form, the CDR3 reads TGTGCCTGGAGACAGGGTACCTACGAGCAGTACTTC.

The sample holds a few counts of this clonotype. This chain connects TRBV5-1 to TRBJ2-7, with D unresolved. From germline, CDR1 is SGHRS and CDR2 YFSETQ. The CDR3 extends over 14 amino acids. V was pared by 0 bases and J by 6 bases, with 13 bases between. The CDR3, as DNA: TGCGCCAGCAGCTTGGGCCAGGTCAGTCGCGAGCAGTACTTC. Translation: CASSLGQVSREQYF.

The rearrangement uses TRBV3-1 and TRBJ1-4; tentative D call: TRBD1 (5 bases). V was cut by 4 bases and J by 5 bases, with 17 bases left in between. Germline CDR1 reads LGHDT; CDR2 reads YNNKEL (reference sequence). The CDR3 consists of 16 residues. This CDR3 reads CASSPARQLTNEKLFF. The DNA for the CDR3 is TGTGCCAGCAGCCCGGCTCGACAGCTAACGAATGAAAAACTGTTTTTT.

The gene calls are TRBV9 and TRBJ1-2; D gene ambiguous. The CDR3 runs 13 residues. Germline loops: CDR1 SGDLS, CDR2 YYNGEE. V shed 2 bases and J shed 4 bases, with 9 bases lying between them. CDR3 sequence: CASSVTDTYGYTF. The CDR3 DNA sequence: TGTGCCAGCAGCGTTACAGATACCTATGGCTACACCTTC.

On this clonotype: This may be a read error, as it is one base from a much larger clone. The chain joins TRBV6-2 or TRBV6-3 to TRBJ2-1; D may correspond to TRBD1 or TRBD2 (5 bases each). The CDR3 sequence is 15 residues long. V was pared by 2 bases and J by 3 bases, with 11 bases between. CDR1 and CDR2 (germline): MNHEY, SVGEGT. DNA for the CDR3: TGTGCCAGCAGTTACGAGGGGTGGTTCTACAATGAGCAGTTCTTC. Its translation: CASSYEGWFYNEQFF.

The chain couples TRBV5-1 to TRBJ1-1, with D possibly being TRBD1 (5 bases). Looked up from germline, CDR1 is SGHRS and CDR2 is YFSETQ. There are 14 residues in the CDR3. The germline V and J ends were trimmed by 2 bases and 4 bases, with 12 bases remaining between them. This CDR3 reads CASSFFQGGTEAFF. As DNA, the CDR3 is TGCGCCAGCAGCTTTTTTCAGGGTGGCACTGAAGCTTTCTTT.

At least ten counts were recorded for this clonotype. The rearrangement uses TRBV28 and TRBJ2-7; D is unclear. From germline, CDR1 is MDHEN and CDR2 SYDVKM. This CDR3 is 13 amino acids long. V was clipped by 2 bases and J by 0 bases, with 5 bases between them. Here the CDR3 DNA reads TGTGCCAGCAGTTTAACCTACTCCTACGAGCAGTACTTC. Amino acids: CASSLTYSYEQYF.

This clonotype was counted many times. The genes are TRBV7-2 and TRBJ2-7, with D possibly being TRBD2 (5 bases). This CDR3 has 14 residues. Germline V CDR1 and CDR2: SGHTA, FQGNSA. Trimming took off 5 bases at V and 3 bases at J, with 14 bases between the two ends. The CDR3 loop is CASSTDFSHYEQYF. DNA of the CDR3: TGTGCCAGCAGCACGGACTTCTCCCACTACGAGCAGTACTTC.

This clonotype was counted many times. This rearrangement joins TRBV10-3 to TRBJ2-5; D might be TRBD1 (6 bases). This CDR3 has 11 residues. Germline values: CDR1 ENHRY, CDR2 SYGVKD. Trimming stripped 6 bases from V and 5 bases from J, with 7 bases between. The CDR3 DNA sequence: TGTGCCATCAGCCAGGGGGAGACCCAGTACTTC. This gives the protein CAISQGETQYF.

The gene calls are TRBV7-9 and TRBJ2-5; D is unresolved. With 1 base removed from V and 3 bases from J, the gap between germline ends came to 9 bases. The V gene's germline CDR1 is SEHNR and CDR2 FQNEAQ (reference sequence). CDR3 length: 14 amino acids. CDR3 residues: CASSLESGEETQYF. The CDR3, as DNA: TGTGCCAGCAGCTTAGAATCCGGAGAAGAGACCCAGTACTTC.